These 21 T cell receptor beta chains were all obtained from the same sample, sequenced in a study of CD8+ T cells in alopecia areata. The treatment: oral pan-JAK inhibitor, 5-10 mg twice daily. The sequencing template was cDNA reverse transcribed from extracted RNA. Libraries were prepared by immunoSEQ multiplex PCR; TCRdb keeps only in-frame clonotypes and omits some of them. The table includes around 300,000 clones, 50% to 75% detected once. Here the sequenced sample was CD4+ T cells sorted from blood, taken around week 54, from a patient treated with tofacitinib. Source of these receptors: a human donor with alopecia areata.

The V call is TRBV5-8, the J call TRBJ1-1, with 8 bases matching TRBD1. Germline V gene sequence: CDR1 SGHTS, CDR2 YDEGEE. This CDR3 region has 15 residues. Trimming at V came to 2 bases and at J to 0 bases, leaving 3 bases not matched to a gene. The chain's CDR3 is CASSFQGALNTEAFF. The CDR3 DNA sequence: TGTGCCAGCAGCTTCCAGGGGGCACTGAACACTGAAGCTTTCTTT.

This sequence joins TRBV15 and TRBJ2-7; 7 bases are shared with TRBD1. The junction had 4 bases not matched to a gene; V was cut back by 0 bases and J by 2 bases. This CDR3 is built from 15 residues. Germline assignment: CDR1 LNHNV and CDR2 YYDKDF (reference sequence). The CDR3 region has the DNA TGTGCCACCAGCAGAGATCGGGGACAGACCTACGAGCAGTACTTC. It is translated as CATSRDRGQTYEQYF.

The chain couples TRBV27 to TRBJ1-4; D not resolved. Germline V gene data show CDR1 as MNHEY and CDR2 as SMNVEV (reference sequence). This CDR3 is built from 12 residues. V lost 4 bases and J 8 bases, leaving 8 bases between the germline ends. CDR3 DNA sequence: TGTGCCAGCAGTTCAGTGGGAGAAAAACTGTTTTTT. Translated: CASSSVGEKLFF.

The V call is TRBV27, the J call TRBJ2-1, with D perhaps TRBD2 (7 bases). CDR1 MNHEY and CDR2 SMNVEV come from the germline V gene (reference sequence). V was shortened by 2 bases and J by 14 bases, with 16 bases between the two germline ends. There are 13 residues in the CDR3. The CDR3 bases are TGTGCCAGCAGTTTAGGGGCCCGGGGGGCAGAGTTCTTC. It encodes CASSLGARGAEFF.

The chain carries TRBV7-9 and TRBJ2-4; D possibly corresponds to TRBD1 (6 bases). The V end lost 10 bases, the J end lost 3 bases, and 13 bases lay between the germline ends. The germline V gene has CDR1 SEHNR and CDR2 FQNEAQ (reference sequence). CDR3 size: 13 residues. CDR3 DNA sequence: TGTGCCACTTCGACAGGAGGCAAAAACATTCAGTACTTC. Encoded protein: CATSTGGKNIQYF.

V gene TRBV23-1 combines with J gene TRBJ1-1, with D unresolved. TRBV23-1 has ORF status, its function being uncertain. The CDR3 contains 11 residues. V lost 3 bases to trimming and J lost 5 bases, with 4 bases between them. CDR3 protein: CASSQGTEAFF. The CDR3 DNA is TGCGCCAGCAGTCAGGGGACTGAAGCTTTCTTT.

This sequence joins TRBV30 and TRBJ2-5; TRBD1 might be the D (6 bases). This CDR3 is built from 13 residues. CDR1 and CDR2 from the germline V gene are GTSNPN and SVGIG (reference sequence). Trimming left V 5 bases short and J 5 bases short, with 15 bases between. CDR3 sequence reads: CAWSLQGRETQYF. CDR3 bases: TGTGCCTGGTCATTACAGGGCCGGGAGACCCAGTACTTC.

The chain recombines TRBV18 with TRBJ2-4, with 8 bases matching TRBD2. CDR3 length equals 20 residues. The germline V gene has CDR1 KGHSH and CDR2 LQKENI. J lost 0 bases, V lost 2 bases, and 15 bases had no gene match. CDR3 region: CASSPAHPGLARLAKNIQYF. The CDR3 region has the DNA TGTGCCAGCTCACCAGCACATCCTGGACTAGCACGACTAGCCAAAAACATTCAGTACTTC.

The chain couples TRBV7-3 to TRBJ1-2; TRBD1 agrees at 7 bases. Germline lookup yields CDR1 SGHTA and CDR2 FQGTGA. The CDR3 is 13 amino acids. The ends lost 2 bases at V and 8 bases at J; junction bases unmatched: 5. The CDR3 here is CASSLLPGGGYTF. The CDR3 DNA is TGTGCCAGCAGCTTACTTCCAGGGGGAGGCTACACCTTC. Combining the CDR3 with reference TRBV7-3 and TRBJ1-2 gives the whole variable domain GAGVSQTPSNKVTEKGKYVELRCDPISGHTALYWYRQSLGQGPEFLIYFQGTGAADDSGLPNDRFFAVRPEGSVSTLKIQRTERGDSAVYLCASSLLPGGGYTFGSGTRLTVV.

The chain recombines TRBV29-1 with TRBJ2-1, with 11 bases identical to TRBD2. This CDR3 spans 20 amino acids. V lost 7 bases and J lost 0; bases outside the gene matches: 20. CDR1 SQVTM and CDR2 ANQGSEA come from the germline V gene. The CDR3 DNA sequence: TGCAGCGCATGCGTGGCACTAGCGGGGGAGAAACGGAGCTCCTACAATGAGCAGTTCTTC. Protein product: CSACVALAGEKRSSYNEQFF.

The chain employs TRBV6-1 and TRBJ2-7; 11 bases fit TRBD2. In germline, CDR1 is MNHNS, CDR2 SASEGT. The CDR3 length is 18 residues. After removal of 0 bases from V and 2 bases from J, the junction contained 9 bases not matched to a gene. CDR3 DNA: TGTGCCAGCAGTGAAGCCTTGACTAGCGGGGCTCCCGCCTACGAGCAGTACTTC. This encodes CASSEALTSGAPAYEQYF.

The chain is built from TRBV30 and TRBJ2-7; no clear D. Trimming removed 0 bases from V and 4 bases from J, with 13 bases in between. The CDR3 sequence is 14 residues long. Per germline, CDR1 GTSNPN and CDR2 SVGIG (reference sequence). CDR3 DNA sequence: TGTGCCTGGAGTGTATACAGCGAGCCTTACGAGCAGTACTTC. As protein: CAWSVYSEPYEQYF.

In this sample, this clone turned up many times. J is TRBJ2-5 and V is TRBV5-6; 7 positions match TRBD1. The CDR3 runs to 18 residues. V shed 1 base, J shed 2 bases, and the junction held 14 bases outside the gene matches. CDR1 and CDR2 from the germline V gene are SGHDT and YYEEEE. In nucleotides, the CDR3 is TGTGCCAGCAGCTTGCGAGTGGGACAGCGATCTCAACAAGAGACCCAGTACTTC. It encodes CASSLRVGQRSQQETQYF. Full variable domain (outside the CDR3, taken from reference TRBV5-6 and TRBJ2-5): DAGVTQSPTHLIKTRGQQVTLRCSPKSGHDTVSWYQQALGQGPQFIFQYYEEEERQRGNFPDRFSGHQFPNYSSELNVNALLLGDSALYLCASSLRVGQRSQQETQYFGPGTRLLVL.

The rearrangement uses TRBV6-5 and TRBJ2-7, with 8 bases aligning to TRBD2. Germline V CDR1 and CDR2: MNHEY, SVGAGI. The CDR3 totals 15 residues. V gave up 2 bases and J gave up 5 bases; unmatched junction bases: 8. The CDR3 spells CASSYAGGGGDEQYF. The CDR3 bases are TGTGCCAGCAGTTACGCCGGGGGGGGCGGCGACGAGCAGTACTTC.

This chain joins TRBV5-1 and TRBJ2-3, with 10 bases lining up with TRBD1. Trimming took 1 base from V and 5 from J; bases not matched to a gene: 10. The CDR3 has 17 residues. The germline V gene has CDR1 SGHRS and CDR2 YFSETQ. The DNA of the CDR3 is TGCGCCAGCAGCTTGTCCCTGACAGGGGGCGCAGAAGATACGCAGTATTTT. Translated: CASSLSLTGGAEDTQYF.

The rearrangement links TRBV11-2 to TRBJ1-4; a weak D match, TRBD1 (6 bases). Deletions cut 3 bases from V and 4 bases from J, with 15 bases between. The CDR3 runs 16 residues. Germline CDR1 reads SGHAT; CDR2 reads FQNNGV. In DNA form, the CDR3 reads TGTGCCAGCAGCTTCAACAAGGGACATCTTAATGAAAAACTGTTTTTT. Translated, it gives CASSFNKGHLNEKLFF.

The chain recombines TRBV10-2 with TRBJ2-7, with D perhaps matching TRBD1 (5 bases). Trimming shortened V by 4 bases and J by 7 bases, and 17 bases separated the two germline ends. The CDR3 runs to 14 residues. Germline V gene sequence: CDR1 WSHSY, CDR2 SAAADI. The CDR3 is CASSVLDTSGEQYF. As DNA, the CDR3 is TGCGCCAGCAGTGTATTGGACACTTCGGGTGAGCAGTACTTC.

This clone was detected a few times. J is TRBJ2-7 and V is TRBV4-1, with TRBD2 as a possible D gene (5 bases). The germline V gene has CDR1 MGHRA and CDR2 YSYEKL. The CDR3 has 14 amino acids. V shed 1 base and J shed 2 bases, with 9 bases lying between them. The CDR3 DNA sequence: TGCGCCAGCAGCCAAGCCCAGGAGGCCTACGAGCAGTACTTC. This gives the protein CASSQAQEAYEQYF.

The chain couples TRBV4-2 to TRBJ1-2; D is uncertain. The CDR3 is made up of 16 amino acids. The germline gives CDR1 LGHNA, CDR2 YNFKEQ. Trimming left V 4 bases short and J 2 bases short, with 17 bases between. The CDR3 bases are TGTGCCAGCAGCCCCGACGGCAGCGGAGGGAACTATGGCTACACCTTC. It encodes CASSPDGSGGNYGYTF.

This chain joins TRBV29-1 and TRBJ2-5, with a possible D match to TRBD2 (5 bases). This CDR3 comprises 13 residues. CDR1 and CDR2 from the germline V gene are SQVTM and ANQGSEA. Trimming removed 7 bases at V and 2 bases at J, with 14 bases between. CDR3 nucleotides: TGCAGCGCCCTCCCGGACTGGCAAGAGACCCAGTACTTC. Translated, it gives CSALPDWQETQYF.

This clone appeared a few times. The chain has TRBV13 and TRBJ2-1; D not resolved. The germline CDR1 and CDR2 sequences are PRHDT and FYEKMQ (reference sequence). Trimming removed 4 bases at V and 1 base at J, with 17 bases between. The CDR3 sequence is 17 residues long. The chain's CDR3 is CASSSRWGRLSYNEQFF. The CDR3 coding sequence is TGTGCCAGCAGCTCCCGTTGGGGAAGGTTGTCCTACAATGAGCAGTTCTTC.